This TCR beta chain was sequenced during a study of tumor-infiltrating lymphocytes in primary liver carcinoma. Priming with a constant-region primer yielded TCR beta cDNA from about 510 ng total RNA. Construction of TCR beta libraries relied on three successive nested multiplex PCR rounds employing slightly modified ARM-PCR. Both of the initial two PCR rounds ran for roughly 10 cycles and employed TRBV1-TRBV30 forward primers alongside a C-beta reverse primer. TCRdb reprocessed the multiplex PCR reads with MiXCR, giving one entry per CDR3 protein. In the table there are about 44,000 distinct CDR3 sequences, 70% to 75% of which are singletons. Between about 19 and 34 mg of unsorted bulk tissue served as the source from which RNA and DNA were co-extracted. Sampling of each tumor involved five separate regions. Whichever tumor sample was examined, it had over 75% viable tumor cells. Regarding the study as a whole: It was in tumors, not blood, that the top-250-clone fraction was significantly higher (p = 0.039). Present in all five tumor regions were only about 7.5-24% of the top clones.

The CDR3 covers 13 residues. Germline V gene data show CDR1 as SNHLY and CDR2 as FYNNEI. V lost 9 bases and J 5 bases, leaving 17 bases between the germline ends. This clonotype was counted ten times or more. The antigen is undetermined. The sequenced sample was liver tumor tissue from sampling region 3. Noted subset: tumor region T3, left-lateral pole. This TCR was sampled from a middle-aged man with primary liver carcinoma and hepatitis B virus infection. The chain couples TRBV2 to TRBJ2-7; D unclear. The CDR3 region is CASTPVSGDEQYF. CDR3 in DNA: TGTGCCAGTACCCCAGTGTCCGGCGACGAGCAGTACTTC.